The text below deals with one T cell receptor (beta chain). Its target is not known. This specimen belongs to a study of shared clonotypes between healthy human individuals. General study points: In general, naive subsets displayed greater estimated richness than memory subsets did. Measured sharing among donors was expected to vary with sequencing depth.

The data were produced by immunoSEQ multiplex PCR, yet TCRdb's version contains in-frame clones alone and is incomplete. The data hold about 1.1 million clones, with 70% to 80% observed a single time. This clonotype was sampled from a young man in good health. Some clones in this sample may be carry-over from other donors' samples. Material for sequencing was memory CD4+ T cells from PBMCs. Subset defined: CD45RA-negative fraction.

In DNA, the CDR3 is TGTGCCAGCTCACAAGAGTCTGCGACAGCTCATTACAATGAGCAGTTCTTC. This gives the protein CASSQESATAHYNEQFF. V is TRBV18 and J is TRBJ2-1, with D possibly being TRBD1 (5 bases). The CDR3 has 17 residues. CDR1 is KGHSH, CDR2 LQKENI, per germline. The V end was cut by 4 bases, the J end by 4 bases, with 20 bases between.